The next 10 T cell receptor beta chains were all read from a single sample in a study of cytomegalovirus exposure and HLA in healthy donors (dated by TCRdb to about 2017). Libraries were built with the immunoSEQ multiplex PCR assay. For the multiplex PCR, a mixture combining 60 forward primers for TCR Vbeta segments and 13 reverse primers for TCR Jbeta segments was used. TCRdb provides this immuneACCESS table in a form limited to in-frame rearrangements. Some clones are lacking; in checked studies, under half of them reflect an unresolved V gene, and why the rest are absent is not known. The sample table shows 100,000 or so clones, and less than 85% are seen once. The top ten clonotypes cover around 8.4% of the sample. The sequenced sample was PBMCs. These receptor sequences come from a man aged 40-49 years in good health and CMV-seropositive.

A note on this clone: This specimen includes other DNA sequences encoding the same CDR3. This chain uses TRBV4-2 with TRBJ2-3; 7 bases are shared with TRBD2. The germline V gene has CDR1 LGHNA and CDR2 YNFKEQ. The CDR3 sequence is 14 residues long. With V trimmed by 3 bases and J by 8 bases, 8 bases remained unmatched. The CDR3 region has the DNA TGTGCCAGCAGCCAGGACGGCGGGGAGGGTACGCAGTATTTT. As protein: CASSQDGGEGTQYF.

This sequence joins TRBV11-2 and TRBJ1-2; tentatively, D is TRBD1 (6 bases). V was trimmed by 3 bases and J by 7 bases, leaving 6 bases between them. CDR1 and CDR2 from the germline V gene are SGHAT and FQNNGV. The CDR3 length is 11 residues. CDR3 DNA sequence: TGTGCCAGCAGCTTCAGGGGTGGCTACACCTTC. Residues: CASSFRGGYTF. Full variable domain (missing parts from reference TRBV11-2 and TRBJ1-2): EAGVAQSPRYKIIEKRQSVAFWCNPISGHATLYWYQQILGQGPKLLIQFQNNGVVDDSQLPKDRFSAERLKGVDSTLKIQPAKLEDSAVYLCASSFRGGYTFGSGTRLTVV.

This chain uses TRBV27 with TRBJ2-7; D possibly corresponds to TRBD1 (6 bases). Germline V gene lookup returns CDR1 MNHEY and CDR2 SMNVEV (reference sequence). The CDR3 is 17 amino acids. V lost 0 bases, J lost 3 bases, and 18 bases lay in between. CDR3 protein: CASSLSRGSRTRYEQYF. As DNA, the CDR3 is TGTGCCAGCAGTTTATCAAGGGGGAGCAGGACCCGCTACGAGCAGTACTTC.

The chain links TRBV7-8 to TRBJ2-6; tentatively, D is TRBD2 (5 bases). Trimming shortened V by 5 bases and J by 13 bases, and 9 bases separated the two germline ends. This CDR3 spans 11 amino acids. CDR1 and CDR2 (germline): SGHVS, FQNEAQ. In nucleotides, the CDR3 is TGTGCCAGCAGCACGTCGGGGGTCCTGACTTTC. Its protein product is CASSTSGVLTF.

The table lists this clone with a few counts. This chain connects TRBV29-1 to TRBJ2-2, with D perhaps matching TRBD1 (6 bases). Deletions cut 5 bases from V and 3 bases from J, with 7 bases between. CDR1 is SQVTM and CDR2 is ANQGSEA in the germline V gene. The CDR3 is 12 amino acids. CDR3 protein: CSVSGDTGELFF. The CDR3 bases are TGCAGCGTTTCAGGGGACACCGGGGAGCTGTTTTTT.

This chain connects TRBV7-3 to TRBJ2-1, with a tentative D call TRBD2 (6 bases). V lost 3 bases and J lost 3, with 15 bases in between. The CDR3 spans 16 residues. Germline CDR1 SGHTA, CDR2 FQGTGA. This CDR3 reads CASSFEPGVIYNEQFF. The DNA of the CDR3 is TGTGCCAGCAGCTTTGAACCGGGGGTGATCTACAATGAGCAGTTCTTC.

V is TRBV7-2 and J is TRBJ1-6; TRBD1 is a possible D gene (5 bases). Trimming removed 8 bases from V and 7 bases from J, with 18 bases in between. The CDR3 spans 15 residues. Germline CDR1 reads SGHTA; CDR2 reads FQGNSA. CDR3 coding DNA: TGTGCCAGCGTCCCTGGGGGAGGGAGGAATTCACCCCTCCACTTT. It translates to CASVPGGGRNSPLHF.

The chain is built from TRBV6-4 and TRBJ1-2, with D hard to call. The CDR3 is 15 residues long. Germline V lookup: CDR1 MRHNA, CDR2 SNTAGT. Trimming took off 5 bases at V and 1 base at J, with 14 bases between the two ends. CDR3 sequence: CASSRSATNNYGYTF. CDR3 DNA sequence: TGTGCCAGCAGTAGGTCAGCCACTAATAACTATGGCTACACCTTC.

Remarks on this clone: The junction differs from germline at one of its ends, possibly a read error. This chain joins TRBV5-1 and TRBJ2-1, with D unclear. Per the germline V gene, CDR1 is SGHRS and CDR2 is YFSETQ. This CDR3 has 17 residues. The CDR3 is CARSLIRRKSSYNEQFF. DNA for the CDR3: TGCGCCAGGAGCTTGATCAGGCGCAAGAGCTCCTACAATGAGCAGTTCTTC.

The table lists this clone with a count of one. CDR3 in amino acids: CASSFQGASDYGYTF. CDR3 DNA sequence: TGTGCCAGCAGCTTCCAGGGGGCTTCAGACTATGGCTACACCTTC. The chain couples TRBV5-4 to TRBJ1-2; 8 nucleotides align to TRBD1. The junction had 6 bases not matched to a gene; V was cut back by 2 bases and J by 3 bases. This CDR3 spans 15 amino acids. Germline CDR1 and CDR2: SGHNT and YYREEE (reference sequence).